This TCR beta chain was identified in a study of early T cells in non-severe SARS-CoV-2 infection. For the study at large: The sequenced material was bulk RNA from unsorted whole blood, and its chains were unpaired.

Germline lookup yields CDR1 MNHNY and CDR2 SVGAGI (reference sequence). Trimming cost V 6 bases and J 5 bases; bases outside gene matches: 12. This CDR3 spans 16 amino acids. Via MiXCR, TCRdb re-called the 5' RACE reads, giving one row per CDR3 protein. The sample gives tens of thousands of distinct CDR3 sequences, more than 12% of which show up once; approximately 3.8% is in the top ten. The sequence was obtained from an adult who was a healthcare worker with PCR-confirmed SARS-CoV-2 infection or an uninfected control (not recorded which). The V call is TRBV6-6, the J call TRBJ1-5; 8 bases map to TRBD1. This specimen consisted of whole blood, obtained at baseline. The CDR3 loop is CASRHAPGQEYQPQHF. CDR3 in DNA: TGTGCCAGCAGACATGCACCGGGACAGGAGTATCAGCCCCAGCATTTT.